Listed here is a single T cell receptor (beta chain). The sample is drawn from a study of PD-1 blockade in classical Hodgkin lymphoma. Profiling relied on immunoSEQ multiplex PCR, and the TCRdb table lists in-frame clones only, not all of them. The sample records tens of thousands of clones, over 80% being singletons. The time point denotes: cycle 4 day 1 (C4D1), after 6 weeks of nivolumab. All patients relapsed after autologous stem cell transplantation, and brentuximab vedotin exposure varied. Trimming at V came to 6 bases and at J to 8 bases, leaving 6 bases not matched to a gene. Germline V lookup: CDR1 DFQATT, CDR2 SNEGSKA (reference sequence). The CDR3 runs 11 residues.

The chain links TRBV20-1 to TRBJ1-2, with TRBD1 identical over 7 bases. The receptor comes from a human donor with classical Hodgkin lymphoma. Sequenced here: peripheral blood mononuclear cells (PBMCs), sampled before the fourth cycle of nivolumab. CDR3 amino acids: CSAYRGRGYTF. As DNA, the CDR3 is TGCAGTGCGTACAGGGGTCGGGGCTACACCTTC.